This TCR beta chain appears in the sequencing data of a study of cytomegalovirus exposure and HLA in healthy donors. The study, taken as a whole, reports: Cytomegalovirus association was assigned to 170 or so TCR beta chains. According to an earlier analysis, most TCR beta V segments yielded productive rearrangements about 87% or about 30% of the time. It was only CMV serostatus that was available as immune exposure information. Associated with HLA alleles at 0.05 false discovery rate in a later analysis were 16,951 TCR beta sequences.

Points on this clone: What it binds is not known.

Germline-derived CDR1 and CDR2 are SNHLY and FYNNEI. CDR3 size: 13 residues. Trimming left V 5 bases short and J 1 base short, with 8 bases between. PCR amplification relied on 60 Vbeta primers (plus 13 Jbeta primers). The assay was immunoSEQ multiplex PCR, and TCRdb's table has in-frame clones only and misses some. The data show some 150,000 clones, 76% seen once. Sequenced sample: PBMCs. The clonotype originates from a female donor in good health and CMV-seropositive. The chain links TRBV2 to TRBJ1-2; D gene unclear. The CDR3 spells CASSLRSNYGYTF. The CDR3 DNA reads as TGTGCCAGCAGTCTCAGAAGTAACTATGGCTACACCTTC.